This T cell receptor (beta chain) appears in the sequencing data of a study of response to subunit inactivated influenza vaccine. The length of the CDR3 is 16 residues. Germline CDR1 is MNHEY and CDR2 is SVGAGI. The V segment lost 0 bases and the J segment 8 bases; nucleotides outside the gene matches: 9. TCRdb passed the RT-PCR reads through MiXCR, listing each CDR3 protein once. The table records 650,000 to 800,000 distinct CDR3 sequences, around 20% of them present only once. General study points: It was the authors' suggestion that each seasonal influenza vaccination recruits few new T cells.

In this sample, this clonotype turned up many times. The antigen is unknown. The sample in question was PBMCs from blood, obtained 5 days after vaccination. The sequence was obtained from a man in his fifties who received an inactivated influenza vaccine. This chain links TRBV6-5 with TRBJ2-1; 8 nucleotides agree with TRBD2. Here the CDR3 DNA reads TGTGCCAGCAGTTACTCTCGGGGGGGGGCCTTCGATGAGCAGTTCTTC. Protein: CASSYSRGGAFDEQFF.